This T cell receptor (beta chain) was observed in a study of T cell repertoires in cytomegalovirus infection. Whole-study context: Indications of both CMV infection and matching HLA type were provided by public TCR beta signatures. Study-level points and caveats: CMV carriers with the relevant HLA were identified by cumulative public TCR beta family frequency. Within the response measured ex vivo, HLA-C-restricted CMV-specific TCR beta clonotypes were dominant.

MiXCR, run by TCRdb on the reads, gives a single entry per CDR3 protein. Among 65,000 to 90,000 distinct CDR3 sequences listed, around 3.4% were seen once. This clonotype was counted ten times or more. Its antigen is unidentified. V dropped 6 bases and J dropped 3 bases, with 9 bases sitting between them. The CDR3 loop spans 13 amino acids. Germline values: CDR1 MDHEN, CDR2 SYDVKM. Sequences were obtained from PBMCs. The receptor was isolated from a human donor in good health (CMV status not recorded). Some clones in this sample may be carry-over from other donors' samples. The chain uses TRBV28 and TRBJ2-1; D may be TRBD2 (5 bases). DNA for the CDR3: TGTGCCAGCAGCCTCGGGATCTACAATGAGCAGTTCTTC. It yields the protein CASSLGIYNEQFF.